This paragraph reports one TCR beta chain. This sample was taken from a study of human T cells and chemical hapten exposure. A single record per CDR3 protein comes from TCRdb applying MiXCR to the RACE reads. Of approximately 80,000 distinct CDR3 sequences in the sample, approximately 10% were seen once. Time point described: patch test 2, 6 weeks after DPC sensitization. Treatment reported: therapeutic diphenylcyclopropenone sensitization with weekly scalp DPC. Germline lookup yields CDR1 MDHEN and CDR2 SYDVKM. V lost 5 bases, J lost 0 bases, and 11 bases lay in between. The CDR3 is 15 amino acids. This TCR was sampled from a woman in her 30s with alopecia areata. Some clones in this sample may be carry-over from other donors' samples. Sequencing used whole blood, obtained in connection with sensitization to the hapten diphenylcyclopropenone (DPC). The chain recombines TRBV28 with TRBJ2-1; weak D call: TRBD2 (6 bases). CDR3 bases: TGTGCCAGCAGTCCCGGGGGTACCTCCTACAATGAGCAGTTCTTC. Translation: CASSPGGTSYNEQFF.